This T cell receptor (beta chain) was identified during a study of blood T cell repertoires in COVID-19. Overall study: Acute-phase and convalescent COVID-19 samples originated in the United States, Italy and Spain. Sources were T cells, B-cell-depleted T cells, or PBMCs; the material itself was cDNA or gDNA.

This table comes from immunoSEQ multiplex PCR, and its TCRdb copy is limited to in-frame clones, with some not included. The data show 200,000 to 250,000 clones, 65% to 85% seen once. The sequence was collected from a human donor in a cohort sampled during active COVID-19. The specimen sequenced was peripheral blood.

In nucleotides, the CDR3 is TGTGCCAGCAGCACATGGGGGGGGTTCGAGCAGTACTTC. Encoded protein: CASSTWGGFEQYF. The rearrangement joins TRBV5-4 to TRBJ2-7, with 7 bases fitting TRBD2. The length of the CDR3 is 13 residues. After removal of 4 bases from V and 6 bases from J, the junction contained 7 bases not matched to a gene. Germline CDR1 SGHNT, CDR2 YYREEE (reference sequence). The variable domain in full, completed from reference TRBV5-4 and TRBJ2-7, reads ETGVTQSPTHLIKTRGQQVTLRCSSQSGHNTVSWYQQALGQGPQFIFQYYREEENGRGNFPPRFSGLQFPNYSSELNVNALELDDSALYLCASSTWGGFEQYFGPGTRLTVT.